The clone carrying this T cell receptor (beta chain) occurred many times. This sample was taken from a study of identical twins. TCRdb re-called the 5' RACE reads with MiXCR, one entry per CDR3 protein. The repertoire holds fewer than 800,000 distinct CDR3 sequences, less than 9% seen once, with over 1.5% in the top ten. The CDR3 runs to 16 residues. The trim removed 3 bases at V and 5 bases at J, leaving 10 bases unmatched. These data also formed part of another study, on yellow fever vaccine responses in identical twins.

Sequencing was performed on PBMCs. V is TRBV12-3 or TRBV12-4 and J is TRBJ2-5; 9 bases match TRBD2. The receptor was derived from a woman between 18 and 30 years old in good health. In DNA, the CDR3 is TGTGCCAGCAGTTTTCTCCCTAGCGGGGATGGTGAGACCCAGTACTTC. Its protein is CASSFLPSGDGETQYF.